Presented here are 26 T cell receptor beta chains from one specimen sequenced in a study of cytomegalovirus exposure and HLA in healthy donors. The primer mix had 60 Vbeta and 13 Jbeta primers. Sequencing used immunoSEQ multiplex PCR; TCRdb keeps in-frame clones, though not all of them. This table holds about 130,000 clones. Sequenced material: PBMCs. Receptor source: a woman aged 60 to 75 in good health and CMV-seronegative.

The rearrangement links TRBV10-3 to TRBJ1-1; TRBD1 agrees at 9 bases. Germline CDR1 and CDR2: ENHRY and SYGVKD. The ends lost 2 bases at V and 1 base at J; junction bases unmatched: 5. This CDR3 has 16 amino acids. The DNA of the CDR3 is TGTGCCATCAGTGAGCCCCTGGGACAGGGGAACACTGAAGCTTTCTTT. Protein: CAISEPLGQGNTEAFF.

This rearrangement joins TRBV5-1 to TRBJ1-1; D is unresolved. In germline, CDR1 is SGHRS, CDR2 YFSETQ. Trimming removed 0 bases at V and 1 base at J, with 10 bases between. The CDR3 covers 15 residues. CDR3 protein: CASSLAGLGNTEAFF. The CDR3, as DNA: TGCGCCAGCAGCTTGGCGGGTTTGGGGAACACTGAAGCTTTCTTT.

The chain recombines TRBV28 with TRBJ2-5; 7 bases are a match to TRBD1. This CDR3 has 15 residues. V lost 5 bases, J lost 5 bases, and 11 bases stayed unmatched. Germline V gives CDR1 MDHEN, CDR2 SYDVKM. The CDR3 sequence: CASSPGQTFLETQYF. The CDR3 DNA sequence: TGTGCCAGCAGTCCGGGACAGACTTTTCTGGAGACCCAGTACTTC.

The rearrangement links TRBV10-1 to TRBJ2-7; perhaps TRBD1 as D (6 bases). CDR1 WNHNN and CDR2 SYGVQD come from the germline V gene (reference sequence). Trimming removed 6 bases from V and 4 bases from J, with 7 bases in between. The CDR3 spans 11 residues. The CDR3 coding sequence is TGCGCCAGCAGCCAGGGGTACGAGCAGTACTTC. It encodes CASSQGYEQYF.

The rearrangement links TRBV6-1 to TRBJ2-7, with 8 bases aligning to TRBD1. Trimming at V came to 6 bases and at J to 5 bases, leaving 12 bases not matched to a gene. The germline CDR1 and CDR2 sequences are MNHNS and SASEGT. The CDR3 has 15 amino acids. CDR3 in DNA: TGTGCCAGCAGGAAAGGACAGGGCCGCGCAGACGAGCAGTACTTC. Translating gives CASRKGQGRADEQYF.

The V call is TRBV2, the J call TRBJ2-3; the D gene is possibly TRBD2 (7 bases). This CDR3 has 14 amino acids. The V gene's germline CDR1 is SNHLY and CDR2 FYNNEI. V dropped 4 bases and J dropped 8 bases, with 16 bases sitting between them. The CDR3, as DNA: TGTGCCAGCAGTGGGGGAGGGGGGAGTGGTACGCAGTATTTT. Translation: CASSGGGGSGTQYF.

The CDR3 coding sequence is TGCGCCACCGCGGGGGGCCTAACTGAAGCTTTCTTT. Protein sequence: CATAGGLTEAFF. The gene calls are TRBV10-2 and TRBJ1-1; tentative D call: TRBD1 (6 bases). The CDR3 consists of 12 residues. From germline, CDR1 is WSHSY and CDR2 SAAADI. V lost 10 bases to trimming and J lost 5 bases, with 14 bases between them.

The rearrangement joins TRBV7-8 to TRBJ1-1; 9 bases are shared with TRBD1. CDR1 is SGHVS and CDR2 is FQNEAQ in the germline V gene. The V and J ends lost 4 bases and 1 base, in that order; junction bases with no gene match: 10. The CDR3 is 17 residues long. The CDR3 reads CASSSRPGTGKNTEAFF. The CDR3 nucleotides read TGTGCCAGCAGCTCGCGTCCCGGGACAGGGAAGAACACTGAAGCTTTCTTT.

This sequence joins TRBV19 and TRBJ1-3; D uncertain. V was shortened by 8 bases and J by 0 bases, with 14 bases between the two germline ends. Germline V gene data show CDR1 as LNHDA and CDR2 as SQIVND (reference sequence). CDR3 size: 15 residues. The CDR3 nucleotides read TGTGCCAGTGCGACCCCCGGAGACTCTGGAAACACCATATATTTT. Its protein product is CASATPGDSGNTIYF.

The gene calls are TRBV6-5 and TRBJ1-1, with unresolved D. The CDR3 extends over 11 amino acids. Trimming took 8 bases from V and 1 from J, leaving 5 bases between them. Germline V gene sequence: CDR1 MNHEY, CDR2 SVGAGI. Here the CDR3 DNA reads TGTGCCAGCGGCAGGAACACTGAAGCTTTCTTT. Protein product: CASGRNTEAFF.

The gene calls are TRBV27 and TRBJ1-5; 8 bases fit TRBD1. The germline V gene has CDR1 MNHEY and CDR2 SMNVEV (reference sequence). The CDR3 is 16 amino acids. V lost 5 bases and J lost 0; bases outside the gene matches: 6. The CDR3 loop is CASSPQDRGSNQPQHF. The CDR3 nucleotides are TGTGCCAGCAGTCCACAAGACAGGGGTAGCAATCAGCCCCAGCATTTT.

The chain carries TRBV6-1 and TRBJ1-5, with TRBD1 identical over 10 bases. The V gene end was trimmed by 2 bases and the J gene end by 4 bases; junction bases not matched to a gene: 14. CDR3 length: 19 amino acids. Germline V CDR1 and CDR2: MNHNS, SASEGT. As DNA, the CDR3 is TGTGCCAGCAGTGAAAATTATAAGGGACAGGGGCCCGTAAATCAGCCCCAGCATTTT. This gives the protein CASSENYKGQGPVNQPQHF.

The CDR3 bases are TGTGCCAGCAGTGTTCGGTTTTCAGGGGGGATCGGGAACACTGAAGCTTTCTTT. This translates into CASSVRFSGGIGNTEAFF. V and J are TRBV2 and TRBJ1-1, with 7 nucleotides matching TRBD1. Looked up from germline, CDR1 is SNHLY and CDR2 is FYNNEI. CDR3 length: 18 amino acids. Losses at the gene ends were 4 bases for V and 1 base for J; bases not matched to a gene: 15.

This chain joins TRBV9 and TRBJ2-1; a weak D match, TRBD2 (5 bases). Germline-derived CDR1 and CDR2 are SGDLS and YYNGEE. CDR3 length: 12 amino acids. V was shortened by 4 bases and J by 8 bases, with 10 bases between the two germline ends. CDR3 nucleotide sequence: TGTGCCAGCAGCACGAGGGTGGATGAGCAGTTCTTC. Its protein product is CASSTRVDEQFF.

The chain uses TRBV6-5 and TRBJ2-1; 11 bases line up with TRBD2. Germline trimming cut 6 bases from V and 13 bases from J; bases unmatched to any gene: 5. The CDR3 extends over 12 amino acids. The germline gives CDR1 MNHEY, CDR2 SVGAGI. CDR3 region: CASRQLAGEQFF. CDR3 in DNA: TGTGCCAGCAGGCAACTAGCGGGAGAACAGTTCTTC.

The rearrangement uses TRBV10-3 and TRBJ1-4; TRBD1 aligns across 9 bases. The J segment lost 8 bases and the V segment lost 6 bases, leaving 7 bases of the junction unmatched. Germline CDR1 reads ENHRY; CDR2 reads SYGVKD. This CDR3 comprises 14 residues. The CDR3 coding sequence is TGTGCCATCAGAGGGACAGGGCGGGAGGAAAAACTGTTTTTT. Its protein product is CAIRGTGREEKLFF.

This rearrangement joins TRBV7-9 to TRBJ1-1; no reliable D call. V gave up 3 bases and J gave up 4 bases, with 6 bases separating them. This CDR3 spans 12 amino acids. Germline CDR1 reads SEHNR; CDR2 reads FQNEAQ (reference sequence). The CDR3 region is CASSFTSTEAFF. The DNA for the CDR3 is TGTGCCAGCAGCTTTACCAGCACTGAAGCTTTCTTT.

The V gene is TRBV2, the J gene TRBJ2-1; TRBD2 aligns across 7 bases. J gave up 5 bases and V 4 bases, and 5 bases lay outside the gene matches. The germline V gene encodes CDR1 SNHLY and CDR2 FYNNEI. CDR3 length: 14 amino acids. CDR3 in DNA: TGTGCCAGCAGTGCTGGCCTAGCGGACAATGAGCAGTTCTTC. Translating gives CASSAGLADNEQFF.

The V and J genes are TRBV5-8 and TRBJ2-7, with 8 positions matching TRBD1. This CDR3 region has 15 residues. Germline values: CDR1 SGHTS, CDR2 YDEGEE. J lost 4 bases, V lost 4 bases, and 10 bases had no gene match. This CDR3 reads CASSGGTGALYEQYF. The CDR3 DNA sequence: TGTGCCAGCAGCGGGGGGACAGGAGCGTTATACGAGCAGTACTTC. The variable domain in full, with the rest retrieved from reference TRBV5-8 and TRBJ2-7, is EAGVTQSPTHLIKTRGQQATLRCSPISGHTSVYWYQQALGLGLQFLLWYDEGEERNRGNFPPRFSGRQFPNYSSELNVNALELEDSALYLCASSGGTGALYEQYFGPGTRLTVT.

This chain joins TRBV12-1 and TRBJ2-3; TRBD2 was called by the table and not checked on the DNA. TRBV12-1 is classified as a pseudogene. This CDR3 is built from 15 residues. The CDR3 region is CASSLKGVATDTQYF. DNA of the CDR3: TGTGCCAGCAGCTTGAAGGGAGTAGCGACAGATACGCAGTATTTT.

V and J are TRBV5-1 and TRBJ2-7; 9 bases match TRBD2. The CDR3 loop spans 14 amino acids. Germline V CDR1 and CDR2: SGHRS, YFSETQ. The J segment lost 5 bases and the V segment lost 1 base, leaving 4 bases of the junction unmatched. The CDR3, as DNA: TGCGCCAGCAGCTTGCCAGCGGGAGGTGACGAGCAGTACTTC. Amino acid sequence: CASSLPAGGDEQYF.

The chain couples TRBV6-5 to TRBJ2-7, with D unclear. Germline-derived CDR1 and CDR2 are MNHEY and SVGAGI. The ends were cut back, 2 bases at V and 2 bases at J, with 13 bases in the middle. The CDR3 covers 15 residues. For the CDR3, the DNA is TGTGCCAGCAGTTACGGCCTTGGCAATACCTACGAGCAGTACTTC. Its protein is CASSYGLGNTYEQYF.

CDR3 coding DNA: TGTGCCTGGAGGGCAGACAGAGACCATCTTCCTGAAGCTTTCTTT. Translation gives CAWRADRDHLPEAFF. J is TRBJ1-1 and V is TRBV30; tentatively, D is TRBD1 (5 bases). The CDR3 is made up of 15 amino acids. Germline CDR1 and CDR2: GTSNPN and SVGIG (reference sequence). V was trimmed by 3 bases and J by 6 bases, leaving 20 bases between them. The whole variable domain, remainder taken from reference TRBV30 and TRBJ1-1, is SQTIHQWPATLVQPVGSPLSLECTVEGTSNPNLYWYRQAAGRGLQLLFYSVGIGQISSEVPQNLSASRPQDRQFILSSKKLLLSDSGFYLCAWRADRDHLPEAFFGQGTRLTVV.

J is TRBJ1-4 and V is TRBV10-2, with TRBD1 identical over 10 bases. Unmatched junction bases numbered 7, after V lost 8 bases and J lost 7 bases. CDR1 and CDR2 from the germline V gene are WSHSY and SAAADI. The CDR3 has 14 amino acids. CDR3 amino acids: CASRNDRGLEKLFF. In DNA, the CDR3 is TGCGCCAGCCGAAATGACAGGGGGCTTGAAAAACTGTTTTTT.

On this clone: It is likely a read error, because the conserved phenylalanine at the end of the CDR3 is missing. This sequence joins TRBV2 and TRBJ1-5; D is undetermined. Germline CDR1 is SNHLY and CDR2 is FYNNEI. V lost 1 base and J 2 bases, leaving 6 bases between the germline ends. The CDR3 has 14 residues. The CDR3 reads CASSEGLGNQPQHL. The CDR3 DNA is TGTGCCAGCAGTGAAGGGTTGGGCAATCAGCCCCAGCATCTT.

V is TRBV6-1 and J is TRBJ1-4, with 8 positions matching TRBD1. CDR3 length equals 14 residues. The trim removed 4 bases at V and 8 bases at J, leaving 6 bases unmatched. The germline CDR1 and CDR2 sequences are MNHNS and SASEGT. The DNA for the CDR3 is TGTGCCAGCAGTGGACAGGGGCGAAGGGAAAAACTGTTTTTT. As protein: CASSGQGRREKLFF.